These 30 T cell receptor beta chains share one sample of origin, sequenced in a study of radiotherapy plus CTLA-4 blockade in lung cancer. Sequencing used immunoSEQ multiplex PCR; TCRdb keeps in-frame clones, though not all of them. The table has about 39,000 clones, 79% seen once; the top ten hold around a quarter. The source was peripheral blood, collected from a patient treated with radiotherapy plus ipilimumab. The source is a human donor with non-small cell lung cancer that progressed on radiotherapy plus ipilimumab.

The chain couples TRBV7-3 to TRBJ2-1, with D possibly being TRBD2 (6 bases). The CDR3 sequence is 15 residues long. The germline CDR1 and CDR2 sequences are SGHTA and FQGTGA. Trimming removed 0 bases from V and 2 bases from J, with 8 bases in between. The CDR3, as DNA: TGTGCCAGCAGCTTAACTAGCGGTACCTACAATGAGCAGTTCTTC. This encodes CASSLTSGTYNEQFF.

The chain links TRBV11-1 to TRBJ2-5; 7 bases map to TRBD1. Germline values: CDR1 SGHAT, CDR2 FQDESV (reference sequence). The CDR3 runs 15 residues. V was clipped by 5 bases and J by 3 bases; unmatched bases: 9. The CDR3 bases are TGTGCCAGCAGCCAGACAGGGCAGGCAGAAGAGACCCAGTACTTC. This translates into CASSQTGQAEETQYF.

The chain uses TRBV5-6 and TRBJ2-1, with TRBD2 matching 11 bases. This CDR3 is 16 amino acids long. V lost 1 base and J lost 6; bases outside the gene matches: 6. Germline V gives CDR1 SGHDT, CDR2 YYEEEE. The CDR3 loop is CASSLTTSGGINEQFF. CDR3 nucleotides: TGTGCCAGCAGCTTGACTACTAGCGGGGGCATCAATGAGCAGTTCTTC.

The rearrangement links TRBV11-2 to TRBJ2-1; tentative D call: TRBD2 (5 bases). The CDR3 is 14 amino acids. The V and J ends lost 0 bases and 10 bases respectively, with 13 bases between them. CDR1 and CDR2 from the germline V gene are SGHAT and FQNNGV. DNA of the CDR3: TGTGCCAGCAGCTTAGATTCAATAACGGGGGAGCAGTTCTTC. It specifies CASSLDSITGEQFF.

This sequence joins TRBV6-6 and TRBJ1-5, with TRBD1 matching over 7 bases. Germline trimming cut 6 bases from V and 4 bases from J; bases unmatched to any gene: 9. The germline gives CDR1 MNHNY, CDR2 SVGAGI (reference sequence). CDR3 length: 15 residues. The CDR3 loop is CASRTGTVANQPQHF. DNA for the CDR3: TGTGCCAGCAGAACTGGGACAGTAGCAAATCAGCCCCAGCATTTT.

This chain joins TRBV5-1 and TRBJ2-7; D may be TRBD2 (6 bases). V was cut by 4 bases and J by 0 bases, with 14 bases left in between. CDR3 length: 15 residues. Germline V lookup: CDR1 SGHRS, CDR2 YFSETQ. The CDR3 sequence: CASSPSGLNSYEQYF. The CDR3 DNA sequence: TGCGCCAGCAGCCCGTCGGGACTGAACTCCTACGAGCAGTACTTC. The full variable domain, completed using reference TRBV5-1 and TRBJ2-7, is KAGVTQTPRYLIKTRGQQVTLSCSPISGHRSVSWYQQTPGQGLQFLFEYFSETQRNKGNFPGRFSGRQFSNSRSEMNVSTLELGDSALYLCASSPSGLNSYEQYFGPGTRLTVT.

This clone is a singleton in its sample. The V and J genes are TRBV6-6 and TRBJ2-7; 7 bases map to TRBD2. The V segment lost 0 bases and the J segment 6 bases; nucleotides outside the gene matches: 5. Germline CDR1 is MNHNY and CDR2 is SVGAGI (reference sequence). This CDR3 region has 14 residues. The CDR3 loop reads CASSYSGGGSEQYF. The CDR3 region has the DNA TGTGCCAGCAGTTACTCAGGCGGGGGTAGCGAGCAGTACTTC.

The chain couples TRBV9 to TRBJ2-1; TRBD2 matches 14 bases. This CDR3 is built from 18 residues. Per germline, CDR1 SGDLS and CDR2 YYNGEE. Trimming removed 4 bases from V and 1 base from J; junction bases left unmatched: 7. CDR3 DNA sequence: TGTGCCAGCAGCCCTCGGACTAGCGGGGGGCTATCCTACAATGAGCAGTTCTTC. Protein sequence: CASSPRTSGGLSYNEQFF.

The chain is built from TRBV9 and TRBJ2-2; D uncertain. This CDR3 spans 13 amino acids. Trimming stripped 3 bases from V and 6 bases from J, with 9 bases between. Germline CDR1 and CDR2: SGDLS and YYNGEE. The CDR3 sequence is CASSGERPGELFF. CDR3 nucleotides: TGTGCCAGCAGCGGCGAGAGGCCCGGGGAGCTGTTTTTT. Supplemented by reference TRBV9 and TRBJ2-2, the full variable domain reads DSGVTQTPKHLITATGQRVTLRCSPRSGDLSVYWYQQSLDQGLQFLIQYYNGEERAKGNILERFSAQQFPDLHSELNLSSLELGDSALYFCASSGERPGELFFGEGSRLTVL.

This rearrangement joins TRBV7-3 to TRBJ2-3; 12 bases line up with TRBD2. The CDR3 runs to 17 residues. The V segment lost 1 base and the J segment 1 base; nucleotides outside the gene matches: 3. The germline CDR1 and CDR2 sequences are SGHTA and FQGTGA. CDR3 amino acids: CASSLRLAGGGTDTQYF. The CDR3 nucleotides read TGTGCCAGCAGCTTAAGGCTAGCGGGGGGGGGCACAGATACGCAGTATTTT.

This clone was recorded a few times. This chain uses TRBV6-1 with TRBJ1-1; 8 nucleotides agree with TRBD1. There are 13 residues in the CDR3. The V segment lost 8 bases and the J segment 1 base; nucleotides outside the gene matches: 3. Germline CDR1 and CDR2: MNHNS and SASEGT. The CDR3 nucleotides read TGTGCCAGCTCAGGACAGGGGAACACTGAAGCTTTCTTT. Protein sequence: CASSGQGNTEAFF.

The chain employs TRBV19 and TRBJ2-1; D ambiguous. The CDR3 contains 15 residues. CDR1 and CDR2 (germline): LNHDA, SQIVND (reference sequence). The germline V and J ends were trimmed by 5 bases and 0 bases, with 11 bases remaining between them. The CDR3 DNA is TGTGCCAGTAGTCCCCCCTTAGCCTCCTACAATGAGCAGTTCTTC. Translated, it gives CASSPPLASYNEQFF.

The CDR3 DNA reads TGTGCCAGCAGCCGAACAGGTCCATATGGCTACACCTTC. Its protein is CASSRTGPYGYTF. The chain combines TRBV5-8 with TRBJ1-2, with D tentatively TRBD1 (5 bases). Trimming took 4 bases from V and 5 from J, leaving 12 bases between them. This CDR3 comprises 13 residues. Germline CDR1 is SGHTS and CDR2 is YDEGEE.

The chain is built from TRBV11-2 and TRBJ1-4; D perhaps matches TRBD1 (5 bases). The V gene lost 5 bases and the J gene lost 8 bases, with 15 bases spanning the gap. Germline V gene lookup returns CDR1 SGHAT and CDR2 FQNNGV. This CDR3 has 14 amino acids. CDR3 nucleotide sequence: TGTGCCAGCAGCCCCAGGCAGGGCTCAGAAAAACTGTTTTTT. Translating it yields CASSPRQGSEKLFF.

CDR3 residues: CASSPSGQGQETQYF. CDR3 coding DNA: TGCGCCAGCAGCCCCTCTGGACAGGGTCAAGAGACCCAGTACTTC. This rearrangement joins TRBV5-1 to TRBJ2-5, with 8 positions matching TRBD1. J was trimmed by 2 bases and V by 4 bases; bases with no gene match: 7. The CDR3 consists of 15 residues. Germline values: CDR1 SGHRS, CDR2 YFSETQ.

This chain links TRBV7-3 with TRBJ1-2; no clear D gene. The ends were cut back, 4 bases at V and 6 bases at J, with 12 bases in the middle. This CDR3 is built from 13 residues. The germline CDR1 and CDR2 sequences are SGHTA and FQGTGA. CDR3 loop: CASSSQSQDGYTF. The CDR3, as DNA: TGTGCCAGCAGCTCCCAGTCGCAGGATGGCTACACCTTC.

The rearrangement links TRBV20-1 to TRBJ2-5; the D is unclear. CDR1 and CDR2 (germline): DFQATT, SNEGSKA (reference sequence). The V end was cut by 3 bases, the J end by 4 bases, with 3 bases between. This CDR3 has 10 residues. The DNA of the CDR3 is TGCAGTGCTAGCGGAGAGACCCAGTACTTC. Translated, it gives CSASGETQYF.

The rearrangement uses TRBV7-2 and TRBJ2-3; perhaps TRBD1 as D (6 bases). The CDR3 is made up of 13 amino acids. With 5 bases removed from V and 2 bases from J, the gap between germline ends came to 8 bases. Per germline, CDR1 SGHTA and CDR2 FQGNSA. CDR3 DNA: TGTGCCAGCAGCCAGGGGAACACAGATACGCAGTATTTT. Amino acids: CASSQGNTDTQYF.

The chain has TRBV11-2 and TRBJ2-5; 12 positions agree with TRBD2. Germline CDR1 is SGHAT and CDR2 is FQNNGV. The CDR3 loop spans 15 amino acids. The junction had 6 bases not matched to a gene; V was cut back by 5 bases and J by 5 bases. The CDR3 reads CASSEGLAGAETQYF. In DNA, the CDR3 is TGTGCCAGCAGCGAGGGACTAGCGGGCGCGGAGACCCAGTACTTC. Complete variable domain (other parts from reference TRBV11-2 and TRBJ2-5): EAGVAQSPRYKIIEKRQSVAFWCNPISGHATLYWYQQILGQGPKLLIQFQNNGVVDDSQLPKDRFSAERLKGVDSTLKIQPAKLEDSAVYLCASSEGLAGAETQYFGPGTRLLVL.

The rearrangement uses TRBV14 and TRBJ1-2; D ambiguous. The CDR3 has 18 amino acids. Germline values: CDR1 SGHDN, CDR2 FVKESK. V gave up 3 bases and J gave up 3 bases, with 23 bases separating them. CDR3 sequence reads: CASSHKISNRGPHYGYTF. In DNA, the CDR3 is TGTGCCAGCAGCCACAAGATCTCCAATCGAGGGCCCCACTATGGCTACACCTTC.

This clone was detected only once. The chain has TRBV5-1 and TRBJ2-3, with 7 nucleotides matching TRBD1. The germline V gene has CDR1 SGHRS and CDR2 YFSETQ. The junction had 7 bases not matched to a gene; V was cut back by 2 bases and J by 1 base. CDR3 size: 16 residues. As DNA, the CDR3 is TGCGCCAGCAGCTTAACTTCCGGACAGGGCACAGATACGCAGTATTTT. Its translation is CASSLTSGQGTDTQYF.

The sample holds a few counts of this clone. The rearrangement joins TRBV6-1 to TRBJ1-5; 9 nucleotides agree with TRBD1. V was pared by 7 bases and J by 3 bases, with 4 bases of the junction left unmatched. The CDR3 sequence is 14 residues long. Germline V gene sequence: CDR1 MNHNS, CDR2 SASEGT. DNA for the CDR3: TGTGCCAGCATGGGACAGGGCCCCAATCAGCCCCAGCATTTT. As protein: CASMGQGPNQPQHF.

As regards this clone: The junction does not match germline at one end; this may be a read error. J is TRBJ2-3 and V is TRBV7-7; 7 nucleotides agree with TRBD2. This CDR3 region has 15 residues. The germline CDR1 and CDR2 sequences are SSHAT and FNYEAQ (reference sequence). CDR3 sequence reads: CASSLGLAVTDTQYF. The CDR3 nucleotides read TGTGCTAGCAGCTTAGGCCTAGCGGTCACAGATACGCAGTATTTT.

The chain employs TRBV6-5 and TRBJ1-3; D might be TRBD1 (5 bases). The CDR3 consists of 16 residues. V was trimmed by 2 bases and J by 0 bases, leaving 11 bases between them. Germline-derived CDR1 and CDR2 are MNHEY and SVGAGI. The CDR3 sequence is CASSYDNTGSGNTIYF. The CDR3 DNA sequence: TGTGCCAGCAGTTACGACAACACAGGCTCTGGAAACACCATATATTTT.

This sequence joins TRBV7-2 and TRBJ2-2; D possibly corresponds to TRBD2 (5 bases). The CDR3 sequence is 16 residues long. Trimming removed 3 bases from V and 2 bases from J, with 13 bases in between. The germline V gene has CDR1 SGHTA and CDR2 FQGNSA. CDR3 protein: CASSFFGGSNTGELFF. The CDR3 nucleotides read TGTGCCAGCAGCTTTTTCGGCGGGTCAAACACCGGGGAGCTGTTTTTT.

In this sample, this clone turned up once. This chain uses TRBV10-3 with TRBJ1-2; D is perhaps TRBD1 (6 bases). Deletions cut 3 bases from V and 8 bases from J, with 13 bases between. CDR1 and CDR2 (germline): ENHRY, SYGVKD. The CDR3 is 13 amino acids. CDR3 protein: CAISERQVEGYTF. The CDR3 DNA follows: TGTGCCATCAGTGAACGACAGGTGGAGGGCTACACCTTC.

The chain couples TRBV6-1 to TRBJ1-2; D remains unclear. Germline CDR1 MNHNS, CDR2 SASEGT. Deletions cut 1 base from V and 5 bases from J, with 5 bases between. The CDR3 runs to 12 residues. The CDR3 here is CASSEVRYGYTF. CDR3 bases: TGTGCCAGCAGTGAAGTTAGATATGGCTACACCTTC.

The chain is built from TRBV27 and TRBJ1-2, with 7 bases aligning to TRBD1. From germline, CDR1 is MNHEY and CDR2 SMNVEV (reference sequence). V lost 3 bases and J lost 4; bases outside the gene matches: 8. The CDR3 runs 15 residues. CDR3 bases: TGTGCCAGCAGTTTCTCGGACAGGATCGGCTATGGCTACACCTTC. Its protein product is CASSFSDRIGYGYTF.

V and J are TRBV9 and TRBJ2-5, with 8 bases fitting TRBD2. This CDR3 contains 15 residues. With V trimmed by 4 bases and J by 5 bases, 10 bases remained unmatched. Germline CDR1 and CDR2: SGDLS and YYNGEE. In nucleotides, the CDR3 is TGTGCCAGCAGCAGACATAATCCTAGCGGGGAGACCCAGTACTTC. This sequence encodes CASSRHNPSGETQYF. The complete variable domain, with remaining parts taken from reference TRBV9 and TRBJ2-5, reads DSGVTQTPKHLITATGQRVTLRCSPRSGDLSVYWYQQSLDQGLQFLIQYYNGEERAKGNILERFSAQQFPDLHSELNLSSLELGDSALYFCASSRHNPSGETQYFGPGTRLLVL.

This clone was detected a few times. The chain employs TRBV5-1 and TRBJ1-4, with 8 bases that match TRBD1. The CDR3 spans 15 residues. Germline loops: CDR1 SGHRS, CDR2 YFSETQ. Unmatched junction bases numbered 9, after V lost 5 bases and J lost 6 bases. In DNA, the CDR3 is TGCGCCAGCAGGATTAATGGACAGGGCTATGAAAAACTGTTTTTT. It is translated as CASRINGQGYEKLFF.